The 6 T cell receptor beta chains below come from one sample, sequenced in a study of regulatory T cells in long-lasting Graves disease. Time point noted: persistent/refractory GD, antithyroid drugs over 5 years with positive TRAb. Scientists built the TCR library using RNA that was extracted from PBMCs. Investigators prepared the TCR beta libraries by applying iRepertoire HTBI primers and Arm-PCR of CDR3 regions. TCRdb reprocessed the multiplex PCR reads with MiXCR, giving one entry per CDR3 protein. The table records under 500,000 distinct CDR3 sequences, around 20% of them present only once. Sequencing used peripheral blood mononuclear cells (PBMCs), obtained when the disease was refractory, from a patient treated with antithyroid drugs. The receptors originated from a female donor with Graves disease.

This clonotype was observed a handful of times. This rearrangement joins TRBV7-2 to TRBJ1-2; D gene ambiguous. Deletions cut 7 bases from V and 0 bases from J, with 12 bases between. CDR1 is SGHTA, CDR2 FQGNSA, per germline. The CDR3 has 14 residues. Here the CDR3 reads CASTPRASNYGYTF. The CDR3 DNA follows: TGTGCCAGCACCCCGCGGGCGTCTAACTATGGCTACACCTTC.

About this clonotype: Possible read error: a much larger clone is one base away. This chain connects TRBV6-2 or TRBV6-3 to TRBJ1-1; TRBD1 is a possible D gene (5 bases). The V gene's germline CDR1 is MNHEY and CDR2 SVGEGT. The CDR3 sequence is 13 residues long. CDR3 nucleotide sequence: TGTGCCAGCAGTGAACCAGGGAACACTGAAGCTCTCTTT. This encodes CASSEPGNTEALF.

The CDR3 DNA is TGCAGTGCTAGACCACTCGGCCAACTAGCGGAGACAGATACGCAGTATTTT. This gives the protein CSARPLGQLAETDTQYF. The chain uses TRBV20-1 and TRBJ2-3, with TRBD2 matching over 8 bases. Germline CDR1 is DFQATT and CDR2 is SNEGSKA (reference sequence). The CDR3 loop spans 17 amino acids. The V and J ends lost 2 bases and 3 bases, in that order; junction bases with no gene match: 13.

The rearrangement joins TRBV4-1 to TRBJ2-7; unclear D gene. V was trimmed by 1 base and J by 1 base, leaving 8 bases between them. CDR3 size: 14 residues. Germline V CDR1 and CDR2: MGHRA, YSYEKL. CDR3 bases: TGCGCCAGCAGCCAAGTAGTAGGTTCCTACGAGCAGTACTTC. Its translation is CASSQVVGSYEQYF.

This clonotype was seen a handful of times. This chain joins TRBV15 and TRBJ2-5; D unresolved. The CDR3 length is 13 residues. CDR1 and CDR2 (germline): LNHNV, YYDKDF (reference sequence). Trimming removed 0 bases at V and 6 bases at J, with 8 bases between. CDR3 nucleotides: TGTGCCACCAGCAGAGATGAATCGAAGACCCAGTACTTC. It yields the protein CATSRDESKTQYF.

The rearrangement joins TRBV27 to TRBJ2-7, with D unclear. This CDR3 is built from 15 residues. Germline V gene sequence: CDR1 MNHEY, CDR2 SMNVEV (reference sequence). Trimming removed 3 bases at V and 3 bases at J, with 15 bases between. DNA for the CDR3: TGTGCCAGCAGTTTTGGGCAGGAGATACTCTACGAGCAGTACTTC. It specifies CASSFGQEILYEQYF.